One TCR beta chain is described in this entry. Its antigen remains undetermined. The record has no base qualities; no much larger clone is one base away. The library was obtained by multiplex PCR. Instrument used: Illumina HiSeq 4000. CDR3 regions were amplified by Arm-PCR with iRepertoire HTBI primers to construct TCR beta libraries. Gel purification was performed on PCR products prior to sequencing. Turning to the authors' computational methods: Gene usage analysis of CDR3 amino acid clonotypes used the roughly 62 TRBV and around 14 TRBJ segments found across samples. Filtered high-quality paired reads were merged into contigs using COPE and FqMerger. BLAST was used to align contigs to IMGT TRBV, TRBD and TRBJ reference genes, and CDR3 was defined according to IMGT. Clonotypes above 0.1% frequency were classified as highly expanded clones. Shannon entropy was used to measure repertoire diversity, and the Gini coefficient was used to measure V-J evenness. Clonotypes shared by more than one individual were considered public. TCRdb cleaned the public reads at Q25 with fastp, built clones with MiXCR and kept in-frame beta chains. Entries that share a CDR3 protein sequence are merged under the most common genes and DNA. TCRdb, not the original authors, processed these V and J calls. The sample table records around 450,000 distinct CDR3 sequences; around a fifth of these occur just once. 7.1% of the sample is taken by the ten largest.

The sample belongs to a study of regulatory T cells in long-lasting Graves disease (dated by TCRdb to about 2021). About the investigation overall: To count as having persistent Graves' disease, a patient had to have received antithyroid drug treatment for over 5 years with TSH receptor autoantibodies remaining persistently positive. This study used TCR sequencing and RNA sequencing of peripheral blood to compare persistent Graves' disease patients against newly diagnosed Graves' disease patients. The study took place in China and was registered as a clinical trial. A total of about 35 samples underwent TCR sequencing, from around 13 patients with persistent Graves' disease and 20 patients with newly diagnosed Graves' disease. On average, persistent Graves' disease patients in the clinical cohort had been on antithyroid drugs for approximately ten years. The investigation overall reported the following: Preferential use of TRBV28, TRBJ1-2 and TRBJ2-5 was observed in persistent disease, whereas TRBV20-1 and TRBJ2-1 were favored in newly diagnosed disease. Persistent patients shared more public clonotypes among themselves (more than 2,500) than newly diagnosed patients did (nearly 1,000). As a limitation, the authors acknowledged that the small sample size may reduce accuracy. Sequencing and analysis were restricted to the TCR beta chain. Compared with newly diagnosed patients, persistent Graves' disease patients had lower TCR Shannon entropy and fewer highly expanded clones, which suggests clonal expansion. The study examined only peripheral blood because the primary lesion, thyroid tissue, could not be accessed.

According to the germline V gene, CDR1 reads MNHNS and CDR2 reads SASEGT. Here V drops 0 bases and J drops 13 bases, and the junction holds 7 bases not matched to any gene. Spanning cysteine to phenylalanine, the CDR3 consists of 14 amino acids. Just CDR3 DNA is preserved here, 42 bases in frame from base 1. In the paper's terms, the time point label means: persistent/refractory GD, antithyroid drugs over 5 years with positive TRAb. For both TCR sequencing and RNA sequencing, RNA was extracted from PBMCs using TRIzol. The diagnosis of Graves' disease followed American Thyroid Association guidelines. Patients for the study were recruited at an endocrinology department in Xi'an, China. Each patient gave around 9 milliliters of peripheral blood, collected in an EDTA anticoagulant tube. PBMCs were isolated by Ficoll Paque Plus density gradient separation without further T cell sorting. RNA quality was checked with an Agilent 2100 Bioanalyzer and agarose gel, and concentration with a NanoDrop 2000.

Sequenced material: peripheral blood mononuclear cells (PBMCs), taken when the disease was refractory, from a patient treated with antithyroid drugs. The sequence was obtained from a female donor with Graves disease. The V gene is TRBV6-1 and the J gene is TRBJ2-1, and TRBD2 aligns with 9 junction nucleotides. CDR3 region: CASSEATLAGLQFF. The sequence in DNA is TGTGCCAGCAGTGAAGCGACGCTAGCGGGGCTCCAGTTCTTC.